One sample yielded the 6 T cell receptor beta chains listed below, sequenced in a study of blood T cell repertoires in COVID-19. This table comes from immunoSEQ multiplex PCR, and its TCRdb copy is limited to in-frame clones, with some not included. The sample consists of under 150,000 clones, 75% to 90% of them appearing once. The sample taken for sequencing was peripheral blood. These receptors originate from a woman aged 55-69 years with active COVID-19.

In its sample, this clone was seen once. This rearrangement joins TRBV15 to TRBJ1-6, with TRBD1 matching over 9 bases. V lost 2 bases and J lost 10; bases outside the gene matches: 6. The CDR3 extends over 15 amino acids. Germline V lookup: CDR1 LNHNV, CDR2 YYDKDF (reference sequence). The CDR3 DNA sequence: TGTGCCACCAGCAGACCGGGACAGGGAGGGTCACCCCTCCACTTT. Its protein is CATSRPGQGGSPLHF.

The CDR3 spells CASSYLSGRAFF. The CDR3 DNA follows: TGTGCCAGCAGTTACCTGAGCGGGAGGGCGTTCTTC. V gene TRBV6-2 or TRBV6-3 combines with J gene TRBJ2-1; 10 nucleotides align to TRBD2. V lost 2 bases and J lost 15; bases outside the gene matches: 4. The CDR3 contains 12 residues. Germline V gene data show CDR1 as MNHEY and CDR2 as SVGEGT.

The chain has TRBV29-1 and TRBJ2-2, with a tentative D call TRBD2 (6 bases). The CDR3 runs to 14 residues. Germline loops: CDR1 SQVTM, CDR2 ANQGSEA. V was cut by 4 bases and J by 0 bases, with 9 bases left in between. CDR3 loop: CSVVSGPNTGELFF. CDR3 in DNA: TGCAGCGTTGTTAGCGGACCGAACACCGGGGAGCTGTTTTTT.

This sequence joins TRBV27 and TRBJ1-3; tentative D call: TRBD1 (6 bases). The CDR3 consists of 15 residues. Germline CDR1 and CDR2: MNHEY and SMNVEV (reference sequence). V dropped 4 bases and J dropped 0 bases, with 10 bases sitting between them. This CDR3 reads CASSSRGISGNTIYF. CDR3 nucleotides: TGTGCCAGCAGTTCCAGGGGAATCTCTGGAAACACCATATATTTT.

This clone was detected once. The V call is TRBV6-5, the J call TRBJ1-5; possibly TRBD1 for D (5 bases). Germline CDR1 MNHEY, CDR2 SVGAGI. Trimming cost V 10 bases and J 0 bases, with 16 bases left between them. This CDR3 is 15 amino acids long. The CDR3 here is CATDREGNSNQPQHF. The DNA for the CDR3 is TGTGCCACCGATAGGGAGGGGAATAGCAATCAGCCCCAGCATTTT.

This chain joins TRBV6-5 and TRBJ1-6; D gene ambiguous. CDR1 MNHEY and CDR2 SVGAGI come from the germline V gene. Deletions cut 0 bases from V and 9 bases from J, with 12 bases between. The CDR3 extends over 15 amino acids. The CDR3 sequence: CASSYSAPDTSPLHF. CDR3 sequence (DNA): TGTGCCAGCAGTTACTCGGCACCCGACACTTCACCCCTCCACTTT.